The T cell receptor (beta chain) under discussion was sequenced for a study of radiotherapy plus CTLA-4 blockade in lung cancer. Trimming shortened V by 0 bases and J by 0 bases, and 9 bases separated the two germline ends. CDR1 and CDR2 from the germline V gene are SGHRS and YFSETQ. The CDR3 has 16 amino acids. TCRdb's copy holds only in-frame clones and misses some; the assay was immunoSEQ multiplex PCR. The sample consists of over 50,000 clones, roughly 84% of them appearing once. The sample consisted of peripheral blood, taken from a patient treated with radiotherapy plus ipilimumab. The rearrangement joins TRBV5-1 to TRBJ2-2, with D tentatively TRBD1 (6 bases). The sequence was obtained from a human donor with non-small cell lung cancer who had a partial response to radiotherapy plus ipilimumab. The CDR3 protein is CASSLADSSNTGELFF. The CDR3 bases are TGCGCCAGCAGCTTGGCGGACAGCTCGAACACCGGGGAGCTGTTTTTT.